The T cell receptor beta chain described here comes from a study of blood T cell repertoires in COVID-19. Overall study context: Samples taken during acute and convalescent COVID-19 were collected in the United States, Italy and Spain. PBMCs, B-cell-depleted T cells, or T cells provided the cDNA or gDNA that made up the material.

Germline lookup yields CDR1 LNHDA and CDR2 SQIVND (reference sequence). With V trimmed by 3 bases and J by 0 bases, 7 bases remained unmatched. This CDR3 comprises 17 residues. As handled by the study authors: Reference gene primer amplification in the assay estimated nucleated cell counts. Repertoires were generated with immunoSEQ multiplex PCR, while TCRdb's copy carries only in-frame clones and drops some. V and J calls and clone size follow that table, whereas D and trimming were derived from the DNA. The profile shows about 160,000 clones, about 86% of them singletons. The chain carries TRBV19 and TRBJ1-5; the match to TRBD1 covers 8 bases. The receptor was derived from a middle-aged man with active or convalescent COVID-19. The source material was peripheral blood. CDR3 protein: CASSIRQGRVSNQPQHF. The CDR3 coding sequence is TGTGCCAGTAGTATCAGACAGGGGAGGGTTAGCAATCAGCCCCAGCATTTT.